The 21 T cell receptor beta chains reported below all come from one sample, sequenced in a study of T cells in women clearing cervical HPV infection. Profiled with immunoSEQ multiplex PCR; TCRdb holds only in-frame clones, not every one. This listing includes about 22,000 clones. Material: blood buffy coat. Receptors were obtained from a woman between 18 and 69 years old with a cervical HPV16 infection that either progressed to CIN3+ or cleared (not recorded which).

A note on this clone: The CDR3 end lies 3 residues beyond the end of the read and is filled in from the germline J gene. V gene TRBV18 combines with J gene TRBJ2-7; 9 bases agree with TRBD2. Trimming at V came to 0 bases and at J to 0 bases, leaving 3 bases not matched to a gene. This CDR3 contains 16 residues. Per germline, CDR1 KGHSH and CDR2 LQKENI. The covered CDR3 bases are TGTGCCAGCTCACCACCCGGACTAGCGAGCTCCTACGAG. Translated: CASSPPGLASSYE. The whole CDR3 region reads CASSPPGLASSYEQYF. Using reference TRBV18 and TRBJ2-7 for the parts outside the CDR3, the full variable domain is NAGVMQNPRHLVRRRGQEARLRCSPMKGHSHVYWYRQLPEEGLKFMVYLQKENIIDESGMPKERFSAEFPKEGPSILRIQQVVRGDSAAYFCASSPPGLASSYEQYFGPGTRLTVT.

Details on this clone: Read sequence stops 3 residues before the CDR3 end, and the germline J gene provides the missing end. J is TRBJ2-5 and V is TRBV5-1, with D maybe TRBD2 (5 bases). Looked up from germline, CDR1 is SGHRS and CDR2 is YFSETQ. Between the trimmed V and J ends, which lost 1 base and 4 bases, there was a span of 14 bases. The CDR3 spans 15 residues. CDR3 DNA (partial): TGCGCCAGCAGCTTGTCAGGAGGCGAGGGAGAGACC. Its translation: CASSLSGGEGET. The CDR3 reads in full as CASSLSGGEGETQYF.

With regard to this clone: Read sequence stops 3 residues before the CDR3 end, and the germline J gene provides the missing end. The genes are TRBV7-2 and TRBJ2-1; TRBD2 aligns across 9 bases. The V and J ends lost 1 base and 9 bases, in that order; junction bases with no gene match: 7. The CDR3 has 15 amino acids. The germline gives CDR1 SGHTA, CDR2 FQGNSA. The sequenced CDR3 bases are TGTGCCAGCAGCTTAGTTCCGCGGGGGGGAGCTGAG. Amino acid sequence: CASSLVPRGGAE. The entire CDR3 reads CASSLVPRGGAEQFF.

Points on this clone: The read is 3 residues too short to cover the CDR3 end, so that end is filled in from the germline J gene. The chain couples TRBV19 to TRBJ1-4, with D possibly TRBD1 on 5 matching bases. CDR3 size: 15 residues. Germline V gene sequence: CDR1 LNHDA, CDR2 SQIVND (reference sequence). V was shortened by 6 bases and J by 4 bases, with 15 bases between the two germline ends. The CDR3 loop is CASSLGGTYNEKLFF. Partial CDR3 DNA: TGTGCCAGTAGCCTCGGCGGGACTTATAATGAAAAA.

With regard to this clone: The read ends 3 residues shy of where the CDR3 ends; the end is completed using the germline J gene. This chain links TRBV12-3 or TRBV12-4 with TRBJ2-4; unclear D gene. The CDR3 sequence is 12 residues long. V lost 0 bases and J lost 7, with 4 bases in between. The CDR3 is CASSLAGNIQYF. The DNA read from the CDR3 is TGTGCCAGCAGTTTAGCAGGGAACATT.

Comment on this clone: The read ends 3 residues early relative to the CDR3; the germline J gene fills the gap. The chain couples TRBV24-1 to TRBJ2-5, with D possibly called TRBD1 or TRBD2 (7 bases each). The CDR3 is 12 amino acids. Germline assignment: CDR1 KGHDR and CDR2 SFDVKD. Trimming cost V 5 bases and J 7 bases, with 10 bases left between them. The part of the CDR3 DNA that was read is TGTGCCACCAGTGGGGAGGGGGCGACC. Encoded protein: CATSGEGAT. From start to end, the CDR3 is CATSGEGATQYF.

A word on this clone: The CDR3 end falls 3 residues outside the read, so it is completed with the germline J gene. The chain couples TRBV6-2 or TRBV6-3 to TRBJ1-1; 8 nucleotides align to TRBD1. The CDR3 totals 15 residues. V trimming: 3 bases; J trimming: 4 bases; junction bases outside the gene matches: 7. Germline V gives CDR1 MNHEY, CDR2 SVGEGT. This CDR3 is CASSYHDRGFTEAFF. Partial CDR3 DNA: TGTGCCAGCAGTTATCATGACAGGGGCTTCACTGAA.

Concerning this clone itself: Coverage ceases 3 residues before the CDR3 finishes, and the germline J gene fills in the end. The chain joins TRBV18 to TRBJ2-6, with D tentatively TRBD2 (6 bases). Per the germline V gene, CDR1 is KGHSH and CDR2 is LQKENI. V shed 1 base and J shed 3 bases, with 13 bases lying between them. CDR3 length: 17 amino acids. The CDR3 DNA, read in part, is TGTGCCAGCTCACCACAAGGAGGGTTCGGTGGGGCCAACGTC. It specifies CASSPQGGFGGANV. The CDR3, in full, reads CASSPQGGFGGANVLTF.

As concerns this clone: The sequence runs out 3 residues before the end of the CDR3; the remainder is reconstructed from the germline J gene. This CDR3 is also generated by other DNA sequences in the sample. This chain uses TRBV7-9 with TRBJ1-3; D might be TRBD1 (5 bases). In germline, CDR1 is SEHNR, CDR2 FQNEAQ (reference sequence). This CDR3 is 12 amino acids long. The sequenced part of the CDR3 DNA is TGTGCCAGCAGCTTAGGGTCGGGGGAT. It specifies CASSLGSGD. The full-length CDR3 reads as CASSLGSGDIYF. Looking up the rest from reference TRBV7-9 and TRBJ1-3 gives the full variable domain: DTGVSQNPRHKITKRGQNVTFRCDPISEHNRLYWYRQTLGQGPEFLTYFQNEAQLEKSRLLSDRFSAERPKGSFSTLEIQRTEQGDSAMYLCASSLGSGDIYFGEGSWLTVV.

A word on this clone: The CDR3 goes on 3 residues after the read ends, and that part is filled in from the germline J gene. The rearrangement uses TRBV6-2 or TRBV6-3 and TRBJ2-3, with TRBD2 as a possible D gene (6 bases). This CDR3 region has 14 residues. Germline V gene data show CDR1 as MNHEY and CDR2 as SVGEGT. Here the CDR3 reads CASSYVGGRQPQYF. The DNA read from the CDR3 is TGTGCCAGCAGTTACGTGGGGGGACGTCAGCCG.

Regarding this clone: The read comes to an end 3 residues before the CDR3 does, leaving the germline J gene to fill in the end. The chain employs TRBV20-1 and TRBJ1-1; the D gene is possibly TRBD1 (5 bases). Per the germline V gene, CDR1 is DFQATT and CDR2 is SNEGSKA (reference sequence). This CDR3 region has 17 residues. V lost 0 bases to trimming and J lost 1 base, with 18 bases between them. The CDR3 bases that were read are TGCAGTGCTAGAGATGGTTCGCAGGGAAGACGGAACACTGAA. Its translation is CSARDGSQGRRNTE. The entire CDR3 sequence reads CSARDGSQGRRNTEAFF.

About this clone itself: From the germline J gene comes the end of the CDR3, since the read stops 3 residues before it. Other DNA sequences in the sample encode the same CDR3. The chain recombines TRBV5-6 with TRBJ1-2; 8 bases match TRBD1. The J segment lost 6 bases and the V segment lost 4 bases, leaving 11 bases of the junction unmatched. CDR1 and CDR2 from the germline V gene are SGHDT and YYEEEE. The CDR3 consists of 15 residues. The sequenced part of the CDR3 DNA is TGTGCCAGCAGCCGAAGCCCAGGACAGGGAAATGGC. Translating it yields CASSRSPGQGNG. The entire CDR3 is CASSRSPGQGNGYTF.

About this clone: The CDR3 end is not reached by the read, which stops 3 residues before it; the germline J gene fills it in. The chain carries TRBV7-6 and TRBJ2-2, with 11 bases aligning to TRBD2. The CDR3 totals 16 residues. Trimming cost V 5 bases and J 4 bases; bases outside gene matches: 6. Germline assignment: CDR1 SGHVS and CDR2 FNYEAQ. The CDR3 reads CASSLIAGGGTGELFF. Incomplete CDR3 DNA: TGTGCCAGCAGCCTCATAGCGGGAGGGGGCACCGGGGAG.

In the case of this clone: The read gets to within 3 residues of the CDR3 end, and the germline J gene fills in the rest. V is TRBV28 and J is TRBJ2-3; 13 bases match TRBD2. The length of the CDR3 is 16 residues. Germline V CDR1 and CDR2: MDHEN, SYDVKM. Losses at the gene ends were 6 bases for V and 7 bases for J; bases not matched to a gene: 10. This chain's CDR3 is CASRNTGLAGRYTQYF. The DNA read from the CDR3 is TGTGCCAGCAGAAATACGGGACTAGCGGGGAGGTATACG.

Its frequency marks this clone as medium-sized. CDR3 protein: CASSPSPKGSFLSSYNEQFF. The sequenced part of the CDR3 DNA is TGTGCCAGCAGCCCGTCCCCGAAGGGGAGTTTCCTCAGCTCCTACAATGAG. This chain links TRBV4-2 with TRBJ2-1, with D perhaps given as TRBD1 or TRBD2 (5 bases each). Coverage ceases 3 residues before the CDR3 finishes, and the germline J gene fills in the end. This CDR3 is 20 amino acids long. The germline gives CDR1 LGHNA, CDR2 YNFKEQ. V lost 4 bases, J lost 0 bases, and 25 bases lay in between.

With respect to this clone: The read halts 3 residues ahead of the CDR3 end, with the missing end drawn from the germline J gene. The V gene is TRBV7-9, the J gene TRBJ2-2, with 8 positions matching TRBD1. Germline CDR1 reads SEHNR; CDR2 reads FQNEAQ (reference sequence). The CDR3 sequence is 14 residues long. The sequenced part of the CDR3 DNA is TGTGCCAGCAGCTTAGGGCAGGGGGCTTCACCG. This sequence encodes CASSLGQGASP. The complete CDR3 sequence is CASSLGQGASPLFF.

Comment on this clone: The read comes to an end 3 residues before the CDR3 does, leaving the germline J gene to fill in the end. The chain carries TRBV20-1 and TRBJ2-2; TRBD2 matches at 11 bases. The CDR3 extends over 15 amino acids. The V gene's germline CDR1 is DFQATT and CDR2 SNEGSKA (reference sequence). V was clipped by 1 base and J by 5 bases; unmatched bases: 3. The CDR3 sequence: CSARGGTSGTGELFF. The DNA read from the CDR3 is TGCAGTGCTAGAGGAGGGACTAGCGGAACCGGGGAG.

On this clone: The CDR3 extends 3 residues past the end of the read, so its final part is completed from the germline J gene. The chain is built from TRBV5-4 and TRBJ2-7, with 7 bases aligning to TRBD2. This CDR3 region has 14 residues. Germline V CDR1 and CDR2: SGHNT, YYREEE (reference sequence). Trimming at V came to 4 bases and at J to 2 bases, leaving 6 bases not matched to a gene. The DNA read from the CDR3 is TGTGCCAGCAGCATCGCGGGAGTCACCTACGAG. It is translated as CASSIAGVTYE. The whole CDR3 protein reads CASSIAGVTYEQYF.

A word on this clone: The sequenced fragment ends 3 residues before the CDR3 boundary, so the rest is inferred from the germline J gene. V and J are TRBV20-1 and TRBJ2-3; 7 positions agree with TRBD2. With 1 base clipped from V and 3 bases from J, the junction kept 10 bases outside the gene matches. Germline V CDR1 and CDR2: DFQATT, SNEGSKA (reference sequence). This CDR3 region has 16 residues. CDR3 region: CSARGGGSFATDTQYF. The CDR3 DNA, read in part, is TGCAGTGCTAGAGGTGGCGGGAGCTTCGCGACAGATACG.

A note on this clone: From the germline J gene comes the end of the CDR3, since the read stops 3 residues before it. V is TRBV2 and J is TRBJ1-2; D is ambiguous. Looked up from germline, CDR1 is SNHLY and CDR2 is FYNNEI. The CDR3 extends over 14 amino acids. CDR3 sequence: CASSEAHFTDTYTF. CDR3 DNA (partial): TGTGCCAGCAGTGAGGCACATTTCACAGATACC.

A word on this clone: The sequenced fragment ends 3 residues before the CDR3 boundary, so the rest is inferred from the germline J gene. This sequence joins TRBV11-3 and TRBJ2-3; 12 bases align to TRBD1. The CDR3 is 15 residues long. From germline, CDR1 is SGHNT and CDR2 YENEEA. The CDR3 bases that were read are TGTGCCAGCAGTAGGGACAGGGGGCGGCTAGAGACG. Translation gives CASSRDRGRLET. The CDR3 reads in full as CASSRDRGRLETQYF.